The source of this T cell receptor beta chain is a study of early T cells in non-severe SARS-CoV-2 infection. The ends were cut back, 5 bases at V and 0 bases at J, with 11 bases in the middle. Germline assignment: CDR1 DFQATT and CDR2 SNEGSKA (reference sequence). The CDR3 contains 13 residues. In the library, individual cDNA molecules carried attached unique molecular identifiers. TCRdb re-derived calls from the 5' RACE reads in MiXCR, one entry per CDR3 protein. This sample carries around 57,000 distinct CDR3 sequences, around 5.7% of them seen once, and the ten largest clones take under 4%. The sequences come from whole blood, collected at baseline. The clonotype comes from an adult who was a healthcare worker with PCR-confirmed SARS-CoV-2 infection or an uninfected control (not recorded which). The V call is TRBV20-1, the J call TRBJ2-7; the D is unclear. The CDR3 spells CSASLTASYEQYF. The CDR3 DNA sequence: TGCAGTGCTTCCCTGACTGCCTCCTACGAGCAGTACTTC.